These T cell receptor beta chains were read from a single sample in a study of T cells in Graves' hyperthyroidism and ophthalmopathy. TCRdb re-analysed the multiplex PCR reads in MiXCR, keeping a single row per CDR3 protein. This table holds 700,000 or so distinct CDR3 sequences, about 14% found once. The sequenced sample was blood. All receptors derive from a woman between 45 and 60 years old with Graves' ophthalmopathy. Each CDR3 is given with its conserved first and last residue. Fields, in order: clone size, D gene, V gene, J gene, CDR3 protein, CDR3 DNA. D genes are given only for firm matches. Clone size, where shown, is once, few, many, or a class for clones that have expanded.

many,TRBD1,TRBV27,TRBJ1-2,CASSLSRTGEGGGGYTF,TGTGCCAGCAGTTTATCGAGGACAGGGGAAGGGGGCGGAGGCTACACCTTC
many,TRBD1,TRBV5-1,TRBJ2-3,CASSLDRGQDTDTQYF,TGCGCCAGCAGCTTGGACAGGGGGCAGGACACAGATACGCAGTATTTT
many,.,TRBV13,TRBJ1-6,CASSLDRESFSPLHF,TGTGCCAGCAGCTTAGACAGGGAGTCTTTTTCACCCCTCCACTTT
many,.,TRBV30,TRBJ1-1,CAWGRDNLYDTEAFF,TGTGCCTGGGGACGGGACAATTTATACGACACTGAAGCTTTCTTT
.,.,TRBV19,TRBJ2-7,CASSSGPREHSSYEQYF,TGTGCCAGTAGTTCGGGCCCCCGCGAGCATAGCTCCTACGAGCAGTACTTC
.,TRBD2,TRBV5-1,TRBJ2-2,CASSLIAGGYTGELFF,TGCGCCAGCAGCCTAATAGCGGGAGGTTACACCGGGGAGCTGTTTTTT
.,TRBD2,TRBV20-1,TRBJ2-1,CSAVSSGSSYNEQFF,TGCAGTGCTGTATCTAGCGGGAGCTCCTACAATGAGCAGTTCTTC
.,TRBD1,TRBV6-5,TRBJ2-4,CASSFPGQKNIQYF,TGTGCCAGCAGTTTCCCGGGACAGAAAAACATTCAGTACTTC
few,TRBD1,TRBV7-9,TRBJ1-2,CASTSTGVGYGYTF,TGTGCCAGCACCTCTACAGGGGTTGGCTATGGCTACACCTTC
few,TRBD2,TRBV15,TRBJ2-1,CATSSTSGPNEQFF,TGTGCCACCAGCTCGACTAGCGGGCCCAATGAGCAGTTCTTC
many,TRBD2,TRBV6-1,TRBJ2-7,CASSDIAGVGEQYF,TGTGCCAGCAGTGATATAGCGGGAGTTGGCGAGCAGTACTTC
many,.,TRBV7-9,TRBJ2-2,CASRYLAGHGELFF,TGTGCCAGCAGATATCTGGCCGGGCACGGGGAGCTGTTTTTT
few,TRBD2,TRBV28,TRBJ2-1,CASSLSDGTSAFNEQFF,TGTGCCAGCAGTTTATCCGACGGGACTAGCGCCTTCAATGAGCAGTTCTTC
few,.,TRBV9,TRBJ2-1,CASSVVVDSNEQFF,TGTGCCAGCAGCGTAGTGGTAGATTCAAATGAGCAGTTCTTC
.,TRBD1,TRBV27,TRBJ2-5,CAGSLTGGTQYF,TGTGCCGGCAGTCTAACAGGGGGGACCCAGTACTTC
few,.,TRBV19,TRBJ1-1,CASSINPGRENTEAFF,TGTGCCAGTAGTATTAATCCGGGCAGAGAGAACACTGAAGCTTTCTTT
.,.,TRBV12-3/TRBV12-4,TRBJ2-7,CASSFNQKGTEQYF,TGTGCCAGCAGTTTTAATCAGAAGGGAACCGAGCAGTACTTC
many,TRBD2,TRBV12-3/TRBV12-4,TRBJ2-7,CASSGTSGSRAEQYF,TGTGCCAGCAGCGGGACTAGCGGGAGTCGGGCCGAGCAGTACTTC
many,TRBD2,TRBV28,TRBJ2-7,CASTPGPRSGSSYEQYF,TGTGCCAGCACCCCGGGACCTAGGAGCGGGAGCTCCTACGAGCAGTACTTC
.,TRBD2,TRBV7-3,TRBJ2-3,CASSPHSGRPTDTQYF,TGTGCCAGCAGCCCTCATAGCGGGAGGCCCACAGATACGCAGTATTTT
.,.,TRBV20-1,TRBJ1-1,CSARDSQGDTEAFF,TGCAGTGCTAGAGATTCTCAGGGTGACACTGAAGCTTTCTTT
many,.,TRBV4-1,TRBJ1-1,CASSQSWQGFTEAFF,TGCGCCAGCAGCCAAAGCTGGCAAGGCTTCACTGAAGCTTTCTTT
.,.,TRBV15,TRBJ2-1,CATSRDGDELNEQFF,TGTGCCACCAGCAGAGACGGGGATGAACTCAATGAGCAGTTCTTC
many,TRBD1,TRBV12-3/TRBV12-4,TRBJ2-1,CASRINRGNEQFF,TGTGCCAGCAGAATCAACAGGGGGAATGAGCAGTTCTTC
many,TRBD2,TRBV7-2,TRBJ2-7,CASSLAVGRAYEQYF,TGTGCCAGCAGCTTAGCTGTCGGGAGGGCCTACGAGCAGTACTTC
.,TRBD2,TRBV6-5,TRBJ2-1,CASSYSKWTSGNNEQFF,TGTGCCAGCAGTTACTCGAAATGGACTAGCGGTAACAATGAGCAGTTCTTC
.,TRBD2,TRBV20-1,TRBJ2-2,CSARGGLAADGELFF,TGCAGTGCTAGAGGTGGGCTAGCGGCGGACGGGGAGCTGTTTTTT
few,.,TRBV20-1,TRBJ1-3,CSVRRGVTGNTIYF,TGCAGTGTCAGGAGAGGGGTGACTGGAAACACCATATATTTT
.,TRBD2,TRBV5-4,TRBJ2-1,CASSWSSGAYNEQFF,TGTGCCAGCAGCTGGTCTAGCGGGGCTTACAATGAGCAGTTCTTC
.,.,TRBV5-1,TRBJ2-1,CASSPGTANNEQFF,TGCGCCAGCAGCCCCGGGACGGCCAACAATGAGCAGTTCTTC
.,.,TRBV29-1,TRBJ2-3,CSVEDWGGATNTDTQYF,TGCAGCGTTGAAGATTGGGGCGGGGCCACTAACACAGATACGCAGTATTTT
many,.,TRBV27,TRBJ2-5,CASSSPGERETQYF,TGTGCCAGCAGTTCCCCGGGAGAGAGGGAGACCCAGTACTTC
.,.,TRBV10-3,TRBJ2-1,CAIMRDGRNEQFF,TGTGCCATCATGAGGGACGGTCGCAATGAGCAGTTCTTC
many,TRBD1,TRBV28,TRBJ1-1,CASSLGQGSEAFF,TGTGCCAGCAGTCTAGGACAGGGGTCGGAAGCTTTCTTT
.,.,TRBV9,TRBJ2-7,CASSVLGGFSYEQYF,TGTGCCAGCAGCGTACTAGGTGGCTTCTCCTACGAGCAGTACTTC
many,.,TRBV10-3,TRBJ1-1,CAILGTSNTEAFF,TGTGCCATCTTAGGGACTTCGAACACTGAAGCTTTCTTT
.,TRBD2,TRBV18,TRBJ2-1,CASSPQSSGRPYNEQFF,TGTGCCAGCTCACCACAGAGTAGCGGGAGGCCTTACAATGAGCAGTTCTTC
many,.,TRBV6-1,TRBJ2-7,CASRPQVGQGRLEQYF,TGTGCCAGCAGACCCCAGGTCGGGCAGGGGCGGTTGGAGCAGTACTTC
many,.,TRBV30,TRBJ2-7,CAWSGRNYEQYF,TGTGCCTGGAGTGGGAGGAACTACGAGCAGTACTTC
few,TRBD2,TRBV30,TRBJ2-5,CAWSATRTSGTQETQYF,TGTGCCTGGAGTGCTACCCGGACTAGCGGGACCCAAGAGACCCAGTACTTC
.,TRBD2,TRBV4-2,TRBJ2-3,CASSPRTSNTDTQYF,TGTGCCAGCAGCCCCCGGACTAGCAATACAGATACGCAGTATTTT
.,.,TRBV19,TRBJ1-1,CASRPTGKGNTEAFF,TGTGCCAGTCGGCCGACCGGAAAAGGGAACACTGAAGCTTTCTTT
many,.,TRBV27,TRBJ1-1,CASSLSKRGTEAFF,TGTGCCAGCAGTTTATCGAAGAGAGGGACTGAAGCTTTCTTT
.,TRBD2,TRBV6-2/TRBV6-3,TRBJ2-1,CASSPLAGGPLSYNEQFF,TGTGCCAGCAGCCCCCTAGCGGGAGGGCCTTTATCCTACAATGAGCAGTTCTTC
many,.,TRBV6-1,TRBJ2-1,CASRGLYNEQFF,TGTGCCAGCAGGGGTTTATACAATGAGCAGTTCTTC
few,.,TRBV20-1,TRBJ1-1,CSAIRGTEAFF,TGCAGTGCGATCCGGGGGACTGAAGCTTTCTTT
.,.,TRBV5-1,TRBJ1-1,CASSFGPRGTPEAFF,TGCGCCAGCAGCTTCGGGCCCCGGGGGACCCCTGAAGCTTTCTTT
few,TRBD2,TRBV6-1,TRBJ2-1,CASRATLAGAIHEQFF,TGTGCCAGCAGAGCCACCCTAGCGGGAGCAATCCATGAGCAGTTCTTC
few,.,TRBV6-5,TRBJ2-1,CASSYSPGEGRNEQFF,TGTGCCAGCAGTTACAGTCCGGGAGAGGGTAGGAATGAGCAGTTCTTC
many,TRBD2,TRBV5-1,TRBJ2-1,CASSPTSGSYINEQFF,TGCGCCAGCAGCCCAACTAGCGGGAGTTATATCAATGAGCAGTTCTTC
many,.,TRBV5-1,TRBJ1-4,CASSVGPEEKLFF,TGCGCCAGCAGCGTGGGACCGGAGGAAAAACTGTTTTTT
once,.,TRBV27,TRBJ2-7,CASRRGGREKFYEQYF,TGTGCCAGCAGGAGGGGGGGGCGGGAAAAGTTCTACGAGCAGTACTTC